What follows are 14 T cell receptor beta chains derived from one specimen sequenced in a study of blood T cells in healthy people across ages. Together with a sample-barcoded 5' primer, a J-beta primer mix was included in a second PCR lasting about 6 to 11 cycles. TCRdb reprocessed the 5' RACE reads via MiXCR and lists one record per CDR3 protein. The sample includes about 970,000 distinct CDR3 sequences, roughly half seen only once; the top ten take over 20%. The specimen sequenced was blood. The receptor source for this set is a woman aged 60-75 years in good health.

The rearrangement joins TRBV4-1 to TRBJ1-4; D ambiguous. Germline V CDR1 and CDR2: MGHRA, YSYEKL. Trimming pared 1 base from V and 8 bases from J, leaving 5 bases between. The CDR3 is made up of 12 amino acids. CDR3 sequence reads: CASSQGWEKLFF. CDR3 nucleotide sequence: TGCGCCAGCAGCCAAGGCTGGGAAAAACTGTTTTTT.

This clonotype appeared a few times. The chain combines TRBV12-3 or TRBV12-4 with TRBJ2-4; D uncertain. V lost 6 bases to trimming and J lost 1 base, with 13 bases between them. The CDR3 covers 15 residues. The CDR3 here is CASSLDPGAKNIQYF. CDR3 nucleotide sequence: TGTGCCAGCAGCCTAGACCCCGGGGCCAAAAACATTCAGTACTTC.

With regard to this clonotype: Relative to the germline gene, one junction end is altered; a read error may explain this. The chain joins TRBV6-5 to TRBJ2-3; 11 bases line up with TRBD1. CDR3 size: 15 residues. The germline CDR1 and CDR2 sequences are MNHEY and SVGAGI. This chain's CDR3 is CASRKDRGQTDTQYF. The CDR3 DNA reads as TGCGCCAGCAGGAAGGACAGGGGGCAAACAGATACGCAGTATTTT.

The chain employs TRBV20-1 and TRBJ2-2; unclear D gene. Germline V gene sequence: CDR1 DFQATT, CDR2 SNEGSKA (reference sequence). The length of the CDR3 is 14 residues. Trimming stripped 3 bases from V and 5 bases from J, with 13 bases between. The CDR3 sequence: CSASFRASTGELFF. In DNA form, the CDR3 reads TGCAGTGCTAGTTTCCGAGCGAGTACCGGGGAGCTGTTTTTT.

V gene TRBV9 combines with J gene TRBJ2-2, with 12 bases matching TRBD2. The germline V gene has CDR1 SGDLS and CDR2 YYNGEE. J was trimmed by 4 bases and V by 6 bases; bases with no gene match: 13. The CDR3 runs to 18 residues. The CDR3 sequence: CASTAGLAGSFSTGELFF. In DNA, the CDR3 is TGTGCCAGCACCGCCGGACTAGCGGGATCTTTTAGCACCGGGGAGCTGTTTTTT.

The rearrangement links TRBV28 to TRBJ2-3, with D perhaps matching TRBD2 (5 bases). The germline V and J ends were trimmed by 5 bases and 4 bases, with 16 bases remaining between them. The CDR3 is 15 residues long. The germline gives CDR1 MDHEN, CDR2 SYDVKM. CDR3 in amino acids: CASSLAFPGADTQYF. CDR3 nucleotides: TGTGCCAGCAGTCTAGCTTTCCCCGGGGCAGATACGCAGTATTTT.

This clonotype has more than one count but fewer than ten. This chain uses TRBV27 with TRBJ2-2; the D is unclear. This CDR3 is 14 amino acids long. Trimming shortened V by 5 bases and J by 0 bases, and 7 bases separated the two germline ends. Per germline, CDR1 MNHEY and CDR2 SMNVEV (reference sequence). CDR3 amino acids: CASSANANTGELFF. In nucleotides, the CDR3 is TGTGCCAGCAGTGCCAATGCGAACACCGGGGAGCTGTTTTTT.

The V call is TRBV5-1, the J call TRBJ2-6, with D possibly TRBD2 on 6 matching bases. V was cut by 4 bases and J by 0 bases, with 11 bases left in between. Germline V gene sequence: CDR1 SGHRS, CDR2 YFSETQ. This CDR3 region has 16 residues. CDR3: CASSRGVSSGANVLTF. The CDR3 DNA reads as TGCGCCAGCAGCCGCGGGGTAAGCTCTGGGGCCAACGTCCTGACTTTC. Filled out from reference TRBV5-1 and TRBJ2-6, the complete variable domain reads KAGVTQTPRYLIKTRGQQVTLSCSPISGHRSVSWYQQTPGQGLQFLFEYFSETQRNKGNFPGRFSGRQFSNSRSEMNVSTLELGDSALYLCASSRGVSSGANVLTFGAGSRLTVL.

The chain employs TRBV5-1 and TRBJ2-7; 7 bases line up with TRBD2. The germline CDR1 and CDR2 sequences are SGHRS and YFSETQ. CDR3 length: 15 residues. V was pared by 3 bases and J by 4 bases, with 10 bases of the junction left unmatched. In nucleotides, the CDR3 is TGCGCCAGCAGCTGGGAAGCGGGATCCTCTTACGAGCAGTACTTC. Encoded protein: CASSWEAGSSYEQYF.

The J gene is TRBJ1-2, the V gene TRBV4-1, with D possibly matching TRBD1 (6 bases). Trimming took 4 bases from V and 4 from J, leaving 16 bases between them. CDR3 length: 15 amino acids. CDR1 and CDR2 from the germline V gene are MGHRA and YSYEKL. This chain's CDR3 is CASSPWGRGIYGYTF. DNA of the CDR3: TGCGCCAGCAGCCCCTGGGGCAGGGGAATCTATGGCTACACCTTC.

This clonotype has more than one count but fewer than ten. The rearrangement joins TRBV29-1 to TRBJ2-5, with 11 bases fitting TRBD2. This CDR3 is built from 16 residues. Germline values: CDR1 SQVTM, CDR2 ANQGSEA. J gave up 1 base and V 8 bases, and 12 bases lay outside the gene matches. CDR3 loop: CSTSGRGLRRQETQYF. CDR3 coding DNA: TGCAGCACTAGCGGGAGAGGGTTGAGACGCCAAGAGACCCAGTACTTC.

This chain uses TRBV6-2 or TRBV6-3 with TRBJ2-4; 9 nucleotides align to TRBD2. The CDR3 extends over 13 amino acids. Germline V gene data show CDR1 as MNHEY and CDR2 as SVGEGT. Unmatched junction bases numbered 6, after V lost 6 bases and J lost 9 bases. The CDR3 DNA follows: TGTGCCAGCAGCCCTAGCGGGATGGGCATTCAGTACTTC. It translates to CASSPSGMGIQYF.

This clonotype turned up a few times. The rearrangement joins TRBV4-1 to TRBJ2-5; possible D gene TRBD1, 5 bases. The J call may not be correct, given that the DNA end is closer to TRBJ2-7. CDR1 MGHRA and CDR2 YSYEKL come from the germline V gene. The CDR3 loop spans 16 amino acids. As DNA, the CDR3 is TGCGCCAGCAGCCAAGATAAGGGGAAGAGCTCCTACGAGCAGTACTTC. Its protein product is CASSQDKGKSSYEQYF.

The genes are TRBV18 and TRBJ2-5; D is possibly TRBD2 (6 bases). The V end was cut by 0 bases, the J end by 1 base, with 12 bases between. This CDR3 is built from 16 residues. Germline V lookup: CDR1 KGHSH, CDR2 LQKENI. The CDR3 DNA reads as TGTGCCAGCTCACCACCGAGCCCGGGACTCCAAGAGACCCAGTACTTC. Translation: CASSPPSPGLQETQYF. Using reference TRBV18 and TRBJ2-5 for the parts outside the CDR3, the full variable domain is NAGVMQNPRHLVRRRGQEARLRCSPMKGHSHVYWYRQLPEEGLKFMVYLQKENIIDESGMPKERFSAEFPKEGPSILRIQQVVRGDSAAYFCASSPPSPGLQETQYFGPGTRLLVL.